Listed here are 25 T cell receptor beta chains from one sample, sequenced in a study of T cell repertoires in cytomegalovirus infection. TCRdb re-called the reads through MiXCR, storing one row per CDR3 protein. The table has 510,000 or so distinct CDR3 sequences, about a quarter seen once. The sample comprised PBMCs. These TCRs come from a human donor in good health (CMV status not recorded). Some clones in this sample may be carry-over from other donors' samples.

This clonotype has a handful of counts. This chain links TRBV20-1 with TRBJ1-4, with 7 bases aligning to TRBD1. Germline values: CDR1 DFQATT, CDR2 SNEGSKA (reference sequence). The trim removed 3 bases at V and 5 bases at J, leaving 9 bases unmatched. The CDR3 has 15 amino acids. The CDR3 loop is CSASDREVRNEKLFF. The CDR3, as DNA: TGCAGTGCTAGCGACAGGGAAGTGAGAAATGAAAAACTGTTTTTT.

Ten or more counts support this clonotype. This rearrangement joins TRBV7-2 to TRBJ2-1; TRBD2 aligns across 8 bases. Trimming removed 2 bases from V and 6 bases from J; junction bases left unmatched: 9. The CDR3 runs 16 residues. The germline V gene encodes CDR1 SGHTA and CDR2 FQGNSA. The CDR3 spells CASSLQSGSPSNEQFF. The CDR3 region has the DNA TGTGCCAGCAGCTTACAAAGCGGGAGCCCCTCCAATGAGCAGTTCTTC. Full variable domain (outside the CDR3, taken from reference TRBV7-2 and TRBJ2-1): GAGVSQSPSNKVTEKGKDVELRCDPISGHTALYWYRQSLGQGLEFLIYFQGNSAPDKSGLPSDRFSAERTGGSVSTLTIQRTQQEDSAVYLCASSLQSGSPSNEQFFGPGTRLTVL.

The chain combines TRBV18 with TRBJ2-1, with D tentatively TRBD1 or TRBD2 (5 bases each). The CDR3 sequence is 14 residues long. In germline, CDR1 is KGHSH, CDR2 LQKENI. The V gene lost 3 bases and the J gene lost 4 bases, with 10 bases spanning the gap. The CDR3 DNA reads TGTGCCAGCTCACCGGGACCCATGTACAATGAGCAGTTCTTC. Translation: CASSPGPMYNEQFF.

In its sample, this clonotype was seen a few times. The rearrangement uses TRBV9 and TRBJ2-1; D ambiguous. Per germline, CDR1 SGDLS and CDR2 YYNGEE. Deletions cut 1 base from V and 5 bases from J, with 7 bases between. The CDR3 is 13 amino acids. In nucleotides, the CDR3 is TGTGCCAGCAGCGTATCTGGGAACAATGAGCAGTTCTTC. Translation: CASSVSGNNEQFF.

Ten or more counts support this clonotype. The rearrangement joins TRBV7-2 to TRBJ2-1; the D is unclear. Germline V gene sequence: CDR1 SGHTA, CDR2 FQGNSA. CDR3 length: 12 amino acids. The V end lost 5 bases, the J end lost 8 bases, and 10 bases lay between the germline ends. The CDR3, as DNA: TGTGCCAGCAGCCCCAGGCTAGATGAGCAGTTCTTC. Translating gives CASSPRLDEQFF.

The chain recombines TRBV4-3 with TRBJ1-2; no firm D call. Germline values: CDR1 LGHNA, CDR2 YSLEER. V lost 0 bases, J lost 4 bases, and 6 bases lay in between. The CDR3 is 13 amino acids. CDR3: CASSQDHVYGYTF. The CDR3 nucleotides read TGCGCCAGCAGCCAAGATCATGTCTATGGCTACACCTTC.

V gene TRBV15 combines with J gene TRBJ2-5; 7 bases line up with TRBD1. Germline V lookup: CDR1 LNHNV, CDR2 YYDKDF (reference sequence). The trim removed 0 bases at V and 2 bases at J, leaving 3 bases unmatched. The CDR3 spans 15 residues. This chain's CDR3 is CATSRDPTGQETQYF. The CDR3 DNA reads TGTGCCACCAGCAGAGACCCGACAGGGCAAGAGACCCAGTACTTC.

This clonotype was counted ten times or more. The V and J genes are TRBV7-2 and TRBJ1-3; 7 positions agree with TRBD1. CDR1 and CDR2 (germline): SGHTA, FQGNSA. The V gene end was trimmed by 6 bases and the J gene end by 3 bases; junction bases not matched to a gene: 14. This CDR3 has 17 residues. The CDR3 bases are TGTGCCAGCAGTCGGGGGTTAGGGGGCAACTTTGGAAACACCATATATTTT. Translated: CASSRGLGGNFGNTIYF.

The V call is TRBV7-2, the J call TRBJ2-1, with D uncertain. V lost 0 bases and J 3 bases, leaving 12 bases between the germline ends. The CDR3 is 16 amino acids. CDR1 is SGHTA, CDR2 FQGNSA, per germline. For the CDR3, the DNA is TGTGCCAGCAGCTTAGCTTTTATTAAGGTCTACAATGAGCAGTTCTTC. Translating it yields CASSLAFIKVYNEQFF.

This clonotype was found many times. This rearrangement joins TRBV7-9 to TRBJ1-2; D is undetermined. Per the germline V gene, CDR1 is SEHNR and CDR2 is FQNEAQ (reference sequence). Trimming shortened V by 4 bases and J by 4 bases, and 13 bases separated the two germline ends. CDR3 length: 14 amino acids. CDR3 DNA: TGTGCCAGCAGCTCGGCTGGAGCTCGCTATGGCTACACCTTC. It encodes CASSSAGARYGYTF.

This clonotype was observed a few times. This chain connects TRBV20-1 to TRBJ2-1; 8 positions match TRBD2. After removal of 1 base from V and 5 bases from J, the junction contained 13 bases not matched to a gene. Germline V gene sequence: CDR1 DFQATT, CDR2 SNEGSKA (reference sequence). The CDR3 sequence is 17 residues long. CDR3 in DNA: TGCAGTGCTAGAGTTCTCGAAAGCGGGAGCTTCCACAATGAGCAGTTCTTC. Protein sequence: CSARVLESGSFHNEQFF.

V is TRBV29-1 and J is TRBJ2-3; D gene unclear. The V gene's germline CDR1 is SQVTM and CDR2 ANQGSEA. The CDR3 has 12 amino acids. Deletions cut 7 bases from V and 9 bases from J, with 17 bases between. CDR3 amino acids: CSARKDLGTQYF. CDR3 in DNA: TGCAGCGCCCGTAAAGACCTCGGGACGCAGTATTTT.

J is TRBJ1-2 and V is TRBV2; D perhaps matches TRBD1 (6 bases). Trimming shortened V by 7 bases and J by 5 bases, and 14 bases separated the two germline ends. Germline values: CDR1 SNHLY, CDR2 FYNNEI. CDR3 length equals 13 residues. The CDR3 sequence: CASTGVGGYGYTF. CDR3 sequence (DNA): TGTGCCAGCACCGGGGTAGGGGGATATGGCTACACCTTC.

This sequence joins TRBV7-9 and TRBJ1-4, with D possibly being TRBD1 (5 bases). The CDR3 runs to 14 residues. Per germline, CDR1 SEHNR and CDR2 FQNEAQ (reference sequence). Trimming took off 2 bases at V and 8 bases at J, with 12 bases between the two ends. The DNA of the CDR3 is TGTGCCAGCAGCTTAAGGGACTTGGGCGAAAAACTGTTTTTT. Translating gives CASSLRDLGEKLFF.

This clonotype was seen only a few times. The chain is built from TRBV7-2 and TRBJ2-2, with 10 bases that match TRBD2. In germline, CDR1 is SGHTA, CDR2 FQGNSA. This CDR3 is 16 amino acids long. With 8 bases clipped from V and 5 bases from J, the junction kept 11 bases outside the gene matches. CDR3 in DNA: TGTGCCAGCTCCGGGGCTAGCGGGAGACAAACCGGGGAGCTGTTTTTT. Its protein is CASSGASGRQTGELFF.

This clonotype turned up a few times. The CDR3 here is CAWSNQGNYGYTF. The CDR3 DNA is TGTGCCTGGAGTAATCAGGGCAACTATGGCTACACCTTC. The gene calls are TRBV30 and TRBJ1-2; tentative D call: TRBD1 (5 bases). The CDR3 totals 13 residues. The V end was cut by 2 bases, the J end by 2 bases, with 9 bases between. Germline lookup yields CDR1 GTSNPN and CDR2 SVGIG (reference sequence).

This clonotype has more than one count but fewer than ten. This rearrangement joins TRBV12-3 or TRBV12-4 to TRBJ1-1; D perhaps matches TRBD1 (6 bases). Trimming took 4 bases from V and 7 from J, leaving 10 bases between them. The CDR3 totals 12 residues. CDR3 nucleotides: TGTGCCAGCAGTTCCGGACAGAATGAAGCTTTCTTT. Translating gives CASSSGQNEAFF.

In its sample, this clonotype was seen a few times. V and J are TRBV4-3 and TRBJ2-1, with D hard to call. The V gene's germline CDR1 is LGHNA and CDR2 YSLEER. This CDR3 contains 14 residues. V was pared by 0 bases and J by 9 bases, with 12 bases between. CDR3 nucleotide sequence: TGCGCCAGCAGCCAAGATATCAACGAATCTGAGCAGTTCTTC. It yields the protein CASSQDINESEQFF.

This clonotype appeared a single time. The rearrangement joins TRBV7-9 to TRBJ1-1; D ambiguous. This CDR3 has 14 amino acids. Germline-derived CDR1 and CDR2 are SEHNR and FQNEAQ (reference sequence). The V and J ends lost 5 bases and 0 bases respectively, with 10 bases between them. The CDR3 loop is CASSRIYMNTEAFF. The CDR3 bases are TGTGCCAGCAGCCGAATATACATGAACACTGAAGCTTTCTTT.

This clonotype was seen a few times. The rearrangement joins TRBV12-3 or TRBV12-4 to TRBJ2-2; D is ambiguous. The V gene lost 8 bases and the J gene lost 6 bases, with 10 bases spanning the gap. The CDR3 spans 12 residues. The CDR3 sequence is CASVLTAGELFF. The CDR3 nucleotides read TGTGCCAGCGTATTAACGGCCGGGGAGCTGTTTTTT.

This clonotype has a handful of counts. This chain connects TRBV25-1 to TRBJ2-4; 11 nucleotides align to TRBD2. This CDR3 spans 16 amino acids. Germline assignment: CDR1 MGHDK and CDR2 SYGVNS. The V gene end was trimmed by 2 bases and the J gene end by 1 base; junction bases not matched to a gene: 1. The CDR3 sequence is CASSETSGSAKNIQYF. The CDR3 DNA reads as TGTGCCAGCAGTGAAACTAGCGGGAGTGCCAAAAACATTCAGTACTTC.

The sample holds a few counts of this clonotype. This rearrangement joins TRBV7-9 to TRBJ1-2; 7 bases map to TRBD1. This CDR3 has 14 amino acids. Germline CDR1 reads SEHNR; CDR2 reads FQNEAQ (reference sequence). J gave up 5 bases and V 5 bases, and 8 bases lay outside the gene matches. CDR3 coding DNA: TGTGCCAGCAGCAACCTACAGGGGCCATATGGCTACACCTTC. Its protein product is CASSNLQGPYGYTF. The variable domain in full, completed from reference TRBV7-9 and TRBJ1-2, reads DTGVSQNPRHKITKRGQNVTFRCDPISEHNRLYWYRQTLGQGPEFLTYFQNEAQLEKSRLLSDRFSAERPKGSFSTLEIQRTEQGDSAMYLCASSNLQGPYGYTFGSGTRLTVV.

CDR3 loop: CAISEPYGNTYEQYF. CDR3 DNA sequence: TGTGCCATCAGTGAGCCCTACGGGAACACCTACGAGCAGTACTTC. This rearrangement joins TRBV10-3 to TRBJ2-7; D is perhaps TRBD2 (5 bases). V shed 2 bases and J shed 2 bases, with 13 bases lying between them. The CDR3 has 15 residues. From germline, CDR1 is ENHRY and CDR2 SYGVKD.

V usage is TRBV5-4 and J usage is TRBJ2-3; the D gene is possibly TRBD2 (6 bases). Per the germline V gene, CDR1 is SGHNT and CDR2 is YYREEE (reference sequence). CDR3 size: 19 residues. V lost 4 bases, J lost 2 bases, and 26 bases lay in between. CDR3 nucleotides: TGTGCCAGCAGCCCCCTTGGCAAGTTGGGGGAGGCCTACACAGATACGCAGTATTTT. Translating it yields CASSPLGKLGEAYTDTQYF.

This clonotype has only a few counts. This rearrangement joins TRBV5-4 to TRBJ2-1, with D possibly called TRBD1 or TRBD2 (6 bases each). CDR3 length: 15 residues. V dropped 4 bases and J dropped 6 bases, with 17 bases sitting between them. CDR1 and CDR2 (germline): SGHNT, YYREEE (reference sequence). Written as DNA, the CDR3 is TGTGCCAGCAGCCTGCAGGGGCTAGCGCTCAATGAGCAGTTCTTC. Translating gives CASSLQGLALNEQFF.